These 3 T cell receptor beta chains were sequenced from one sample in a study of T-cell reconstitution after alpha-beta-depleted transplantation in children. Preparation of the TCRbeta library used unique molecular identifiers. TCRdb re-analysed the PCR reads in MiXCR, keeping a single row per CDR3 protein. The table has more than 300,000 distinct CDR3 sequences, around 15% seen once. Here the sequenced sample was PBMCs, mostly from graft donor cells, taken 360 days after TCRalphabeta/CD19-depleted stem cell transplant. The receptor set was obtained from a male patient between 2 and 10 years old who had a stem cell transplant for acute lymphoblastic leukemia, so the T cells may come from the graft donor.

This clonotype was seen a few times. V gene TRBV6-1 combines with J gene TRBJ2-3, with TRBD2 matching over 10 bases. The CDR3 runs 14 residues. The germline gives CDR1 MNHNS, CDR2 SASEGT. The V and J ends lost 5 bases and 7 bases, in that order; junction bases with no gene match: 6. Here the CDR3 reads CASSPGLAVNTQYF. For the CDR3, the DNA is TGTGCCAGCAGTCCCGGACTAGCGGTGAATACGCAGTATTTT.

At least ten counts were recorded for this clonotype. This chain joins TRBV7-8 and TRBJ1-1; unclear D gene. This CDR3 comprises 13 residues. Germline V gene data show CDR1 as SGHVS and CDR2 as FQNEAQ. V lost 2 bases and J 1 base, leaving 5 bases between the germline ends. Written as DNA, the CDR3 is TGTGCCAGCAGCTTATTGGAGAACACTGAAGCTTTCTTT. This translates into CASSLLENTEAFF.

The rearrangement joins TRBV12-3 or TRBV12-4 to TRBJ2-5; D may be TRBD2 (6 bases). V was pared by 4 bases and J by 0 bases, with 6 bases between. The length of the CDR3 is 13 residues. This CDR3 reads CASSSSDQETQYF. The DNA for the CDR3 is TGTGCCAGCAGTTCTAGCGACCAAGAGACCCAGTACTTC.